A single sample is the source of the 4 T cell receptor beta chains below, sequenced in a study of Ad26.COV2.S vaccination and SARS-CoV-2 variants. The protocol was immunoSEQ multiplex PCR, while the TCRdb copy is restricted to in-frame clones and leaves out a portion. The data contain around 380,000 clones, about nine tenths of them seen just once; the ten biggest clones take up 3.5%. Treatment denoted: about 20 received Ad26.COV2.S at low or high dose, single or two shots; about 5 received placebo; per-sample allocation not given. Collection of samples fell on day 63 after the first vaccine or placebo injection. The starting material was peripheral blood, obtained in a trial of Ad26.COV2.S vaccine versus placebo. These receptors were collected from a person aged 18-65 years who received the Ad26.COV2.S COVID-19 vaccine or a placebo.

This chain joins TRBV5-1 and TRBJ2-3; the D gene is possibly TRBD2 (6 bases). This CDR3 is 16 amino acids long. Germline V gene lookup returns CDR1 SGHRS and CDR2 YFSETQ. The V and J ends lost 2 bases and 2 bases respectively, with 15 bases between them. The CDR3 coding sequence is TGCGCCAGCAGCTTCTCAGTTGCGGGGCCCACAGATACGCAGTATTTT. Translated, it gives CASSFSVAGPTDTQYF.

This chain joins TRBV11-3 and TRBJ1-3; no clear D gene. V shed 1 base and J shed 4 bases, with 11 bases lying between them. This CDR3 has 15 amino acids. The germline V gene has CDR1 SGHNT and CDR2 YENEEA. The CDR3: CASSLGPTRGNTIYF. For the CDR3, the DNA is TGTGCCAGCAGCTTAGGTCCGACGCGGGGAAACACCATATATTTT. Supplemented by reference TRBV11-3 and TRBJ1-3, the full variable domain reads EAGVVQSPRYKIIEKKQPVAFWCNPISGHNTLYWYLQNLGQGPELLIRYENEEAVDDSQLPKDRFSAERLKGVDSTLKIQPAELGDSAVYLCASSLGPTRGNTIYFGEGSWLTVV.

The sample holds a few counts of this clone. CDR3 DNA: TGCGCCAGCAGCCAAGAATCAACAGGGTATAGGGAGCAGTACTTC. It yields the protein CASSQESTGYREQYF. The chain carries TRBV4-1 and TRBJ2-7, with a tentative D call TRBD1 (6 bases). This CDR3 spans 15 amino acids. The V end lost 0 bases, the J end lost 7 bases, and 16 bases lay between the germline ends. Germline V lookup: CDR1 MGHRA, CDR2 YSYEKL.

The chain has TRBV7-8 and TRBJ1-1, with 9 positions matching TRBD1. J was trimmed by 0 bases and V by 4 bases; bases with no gene match: 9. This CDR3 has 17 residues. Germline V gene lookup returns CDR1 SGHVS and CDR2 FQNEAQ. CDR3 sequence: CASSSRGTGKMNTEAFF. DNA of the CDR3: TGTGCCAGCAGCTCACGTGGGACAGGGAAGATGAACACTGAAGCTTTCTTT. The full variable domain, with the rest looked up from reference TRBV7-8 and TRBJ1-1, is GAGVSQSPRYKVAKRGQDVALRCDPISGHVSLFWYQQALGQGPEFLTYFQNEAQLDKSGLPSDRFFAERPEGSVSTLKIQRTQQEDSAVYLCASSSRGTGKMNTEAFFGQGTRLTVV.